This T cell receptor beta chain derives from a study of blood T cell repertoires in COVID-19. Study background: Specimens from acute and convalescent COVID-19 originated in the United States, Italy and Spain. The analysed material was cDNA or gDNA that came from T cells, B-cell-depleted T cells, or PBMCs.

This clone was recorded once. Germline V CDR1 and CDR2: SGDLS, YYNGEE. The CDR3 covers 15 residues. V lost 4 bases, J lost 6 bases, and 12 bases stayed unmatched. The authors' processing: Estimated nucleated cell counts came from reference gene primer amplification. Assay: immunoSEQ multiplex PCR; the TCRdb copy retains only in-frame clones and omits some. Clone size and the V and J calls come from that table; the DNA yielded D and trimming. Seen here are approximately 56,000 clones, approximately 80% observed once, and the top ten hold about 7%. The chain employs TRBV9 and TRBJ2-7, with TRBD1 identical over 8 bases. Material for sequencing was peripheral blood. The receptor comes from a man in his sixties or seventies with active COVID-19. The CDR3: CASSLTGTGVREQYF. For the CDR3, the DNA is TGTGCCAGCAGCTTGACCGGGACAGGCGTACGCGAGCAGTACTTC.